One and the same sample provided the 6 T cell receptor beta chains below, sequenced in a study of cytomegalovirus exposure and HLA in healthy donors. The PCR made use of 60 Vbeta and 13 Jbeta primers. Clones were sequenced by immunoSEQ multiplex PCR, and TCRdb holds only the in-frame ones, with some missing. The sample lists around 210,000 clones, more than 75% occurring once. The sequenced sample consisted of PBMCs. These receptors originate from a girl aged 2 to 10 in good health and CMV-seronegative.

V gene TRBV5-1 combines with J gene TRBJ2-5; TRBD1 matches 7 bases. CDR1 SGHRS and CDR2 YFSETQ come from the germline V gene. The CDR3 spans 15 residues. V was pared by 0 bases and J by 3 bases, with 5 bases of the junction left unmatched. CDR3 in amino acids: CASSLASGTEETQYF. The CDR3 DNA follows: TGCGCCAGCAGCTTGGCCTCCGGGACAGAAGAGACCCAGTACTTC.

The V gene is TRBV7-6, the J gene TRBJ2-3, with TRBD2 identical over 8 bases. Per the germline V gene, CDR1 is SGHVS and CDR2 is FNYEAQ. The CDR3 runs 16 residues. J was trimmed by 1 base and V by 1 base; bases with no gene match: 4. CDR3 protein: CASSLVPGGGTDTQYF. The CDR3 region has the DNA TGTGCCAGCAGCTTAGTGCCCGGGGGGGGCACAGATACGCAGTATTTT.

This clone has more than one count but fewer than ten. The chain has TRBV5-6 and TRBJ1-1, with no clear D. V was shortened by 0 bases and J by 3 bases, with 12 bases between the two germline ends. The CDR3 totals 15 residues. Germline V lookup: CDR1 SGHDT, CDR2 YYEEEE. The CDR3 DNA reads as TGTGCCAGCAGCTTGGGAGGGCTTGTACACACTGAAGCTTTCTTT. Translation: CASSLGGLVHTEAFF.

This clone turned up a few times. This sequence joins TRBV6-6 and TRBJ2-7; D uncertain. V shed 6 bases and J shed 2 bases, with 11 bases lying between them. The CDR3 length is 13 residues. Germline V gives CDR1 MNHNY, CDR2 SVGAGI (reference sequence). CDR3 residues: CASRAIIAYEQYF. CDR3 nucleotides: TGTGCCAGCAGAGCGATCATAGCCTACGAGCAGTACTTC.

This clone was seen only a few times. The genes are TRBV9 and TRBJ2-2; TRBD2 matches 8 bases. Germline CDR1 is SGDLS and CDR2 is YYNGEE. CDR3 length: 16 residues. The trim removed 0 bases at V and 6 bases at J, leaving 7 bases unmatched. The CDR3 coding sequence is TGTGCCAGCAGCGTAGCATCGGGGGGGGCCGCCGGGGAGCTGTTTTTT. Protein product: CASSVASGGAAGELFF.

The V call is TRBV7-8, the J call TRBJ2-7, with 8 bases lining up with TRBD1. Trimming cost V 5 bases and J 5 bases; bases outside gene matches: 8. Germline values: CDR1 SGHVS, CDR2 FQNEAQ. The CDR3 totals 14 residues. This chain's CDR3 is CASSPRTGINEQYF. Written as DNA, the CDR3 is TGTGCCAGCAGCCCCCGGACAGGGATAAACGAGCAGTACTTC.